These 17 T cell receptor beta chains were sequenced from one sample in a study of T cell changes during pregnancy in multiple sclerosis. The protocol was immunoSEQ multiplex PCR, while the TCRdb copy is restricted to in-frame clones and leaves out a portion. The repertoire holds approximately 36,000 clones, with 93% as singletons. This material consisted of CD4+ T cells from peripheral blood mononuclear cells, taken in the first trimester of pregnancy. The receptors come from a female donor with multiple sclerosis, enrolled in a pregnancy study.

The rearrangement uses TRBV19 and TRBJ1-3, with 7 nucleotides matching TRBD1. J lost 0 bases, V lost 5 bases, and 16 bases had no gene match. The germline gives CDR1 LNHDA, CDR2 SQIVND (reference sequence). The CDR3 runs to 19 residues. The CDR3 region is CASSPTPGQALSSGNTIYF. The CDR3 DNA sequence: TGTGCCAGTAGTCCGACCCCAGGACAGGCGCTGTCCTCTGGAAACACCATATATTTT.

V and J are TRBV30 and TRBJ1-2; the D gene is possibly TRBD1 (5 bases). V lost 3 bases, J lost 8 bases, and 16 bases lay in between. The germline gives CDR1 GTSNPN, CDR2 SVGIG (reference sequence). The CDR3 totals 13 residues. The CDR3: CAWRWGGMNGYTF. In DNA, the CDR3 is TGTGCCTGGAGGTGGGGGGGAATGAACGGCTACACCTTC.

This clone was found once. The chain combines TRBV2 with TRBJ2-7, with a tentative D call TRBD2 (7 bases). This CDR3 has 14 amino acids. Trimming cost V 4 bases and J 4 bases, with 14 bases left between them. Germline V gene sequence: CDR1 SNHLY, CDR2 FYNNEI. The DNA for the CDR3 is TGTGCCAGCAGTGGTGGAGGGGGGGGATACGAGCAGTACTTC. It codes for CASSGGGGGYEQYF. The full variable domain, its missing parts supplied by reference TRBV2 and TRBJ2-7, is EPEVTQTPSHQVTQMGQEVILRCVPISNHLYFYWYRQILGQKVEFLVSFYNNEISEKSEIFDDQFSVERPDGSNFTLKIRSTKLEDSAMYFCASSGGGGGYEQYFGPGTRLTVT.

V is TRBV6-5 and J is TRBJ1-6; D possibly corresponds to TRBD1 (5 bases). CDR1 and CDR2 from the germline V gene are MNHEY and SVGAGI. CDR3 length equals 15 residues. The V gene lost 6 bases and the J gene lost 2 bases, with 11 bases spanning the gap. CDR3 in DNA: TGTGCCAGCAGACAACAGGAGACCTATAATTCACCCCTCCACTTT. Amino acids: CASRQQETYNSPLHF.

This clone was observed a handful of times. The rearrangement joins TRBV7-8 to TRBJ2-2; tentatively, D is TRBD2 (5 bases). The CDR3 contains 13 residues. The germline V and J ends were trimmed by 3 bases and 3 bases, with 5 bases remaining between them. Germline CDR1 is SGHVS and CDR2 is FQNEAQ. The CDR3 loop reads CASSLRDTGELFF. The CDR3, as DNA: TGTGCCAGCAGCTTGAGGGACACCGGGGAGCTGTTTTTT.

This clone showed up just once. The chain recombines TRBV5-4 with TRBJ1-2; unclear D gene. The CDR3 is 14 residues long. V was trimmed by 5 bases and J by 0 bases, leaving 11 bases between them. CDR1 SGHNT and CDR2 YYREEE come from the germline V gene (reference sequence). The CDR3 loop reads CASRLASPNYGYTF. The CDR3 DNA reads TGTGCCAGCAGGCTGGCCTCCCCTAACTATGGCTACACCTTC. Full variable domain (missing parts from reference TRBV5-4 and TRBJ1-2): ETGVTQSPTHLIKTRGQQVTLRCSSQSGHNTVSWYQQALGQGPQFIFQYYREEENGRGNFPPRFSGLQFPNYSSELNVNALELDDSALYLCASRLASPNYGYTFGSGTRLTVV.

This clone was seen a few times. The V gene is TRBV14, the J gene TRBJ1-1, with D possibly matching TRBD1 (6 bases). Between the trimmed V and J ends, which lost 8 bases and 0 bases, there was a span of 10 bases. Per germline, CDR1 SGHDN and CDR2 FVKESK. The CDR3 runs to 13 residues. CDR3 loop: CASQGSLNTEAFF. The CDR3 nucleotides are TGTGCCAGCCAGGGGTCCCTGAACACTGAAGCTTTCTTT. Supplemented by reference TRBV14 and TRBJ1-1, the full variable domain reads EAGVTQFPSHSVIEKGQTVTLRCDPISGHDNLYWYRRVMGKEIKFLLHFVKESKQDESGMPNNRFLAERTGGTYSTLKVQPAELEDSGVYFCASQGSLNTEAFFGQGTRLTVV.

The CDR3 spells CASAGTGRFYGYTF. In nucleotides, the CDR3 is TGTGCCAGCGCCGGGACAGGGCGCTTTTATGGCTACACCTTC. The J gene is TRBJ1-2, the V gene TRBV18; 9 bases match TRBD1. This CDR3 is 14 amino acids long. V shed 8 bases and J 5 bases; nucleotides not matched to a gene: 9. Germline loops: CDR1 KGHSH, CDR2 LQKENI.

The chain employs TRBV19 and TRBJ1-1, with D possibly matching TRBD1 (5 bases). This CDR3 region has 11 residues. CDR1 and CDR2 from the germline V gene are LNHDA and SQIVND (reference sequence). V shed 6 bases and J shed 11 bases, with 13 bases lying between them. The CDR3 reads CASRWGVMAFF. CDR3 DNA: TGTGCCAGTAGATGGGGGGTGATGGCTTTCTTT.

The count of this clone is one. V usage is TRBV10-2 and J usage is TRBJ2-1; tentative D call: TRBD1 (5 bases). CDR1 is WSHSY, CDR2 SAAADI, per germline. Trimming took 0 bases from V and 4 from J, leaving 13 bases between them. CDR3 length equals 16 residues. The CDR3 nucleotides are TGCGCCAGCAGTGAGTCGGGGCGTGGCTATTACAATGAGCAGTTCTTC. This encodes CASSESGRGYYNEQFF.

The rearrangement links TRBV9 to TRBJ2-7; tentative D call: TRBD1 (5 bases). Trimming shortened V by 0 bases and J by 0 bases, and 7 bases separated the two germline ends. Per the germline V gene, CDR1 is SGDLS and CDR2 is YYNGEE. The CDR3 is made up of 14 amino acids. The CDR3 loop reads CASSVGRGSYEQYF. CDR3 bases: TGTGCCAGCAGCGTAGGAAGGGGCTCCTACGAGCAGTACTTC.

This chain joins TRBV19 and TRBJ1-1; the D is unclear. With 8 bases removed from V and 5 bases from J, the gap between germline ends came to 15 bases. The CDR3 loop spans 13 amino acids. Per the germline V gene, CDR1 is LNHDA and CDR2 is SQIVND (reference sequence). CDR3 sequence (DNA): TGTGCCAGTCCCAATAGTCGGGGAACTGAAGCTTTCTTT. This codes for CASPNSRGTEAFF. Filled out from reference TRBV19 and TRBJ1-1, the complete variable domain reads DGGITQSPKYLFRKEGQNVTLSCEQNLNHDAMYWYRQDPGQGLRLIYYSQIVNDFQKGDIAEGYSVSREKKESFPLTVTSAQKNPTAFYLCASPNSRGTEAFFGQGTRLTVV.

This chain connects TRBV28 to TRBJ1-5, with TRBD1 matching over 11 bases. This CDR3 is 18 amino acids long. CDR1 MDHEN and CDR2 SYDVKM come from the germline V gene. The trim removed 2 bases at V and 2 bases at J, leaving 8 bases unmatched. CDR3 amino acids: CASSLRTGGAAGNQPQHF. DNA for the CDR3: TGTGCCAGCAGTTTACGGACAGGGGGCGCCGCGGGCAATCAGCCCCAGCATTTT.

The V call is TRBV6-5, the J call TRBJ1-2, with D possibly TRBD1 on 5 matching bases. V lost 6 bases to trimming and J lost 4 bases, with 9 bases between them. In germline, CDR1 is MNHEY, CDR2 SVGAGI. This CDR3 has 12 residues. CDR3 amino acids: CASSGGSYGYTF. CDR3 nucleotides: TGTGCCAGCAGCGGGGGTAGCTATGGCTACACCTTC.

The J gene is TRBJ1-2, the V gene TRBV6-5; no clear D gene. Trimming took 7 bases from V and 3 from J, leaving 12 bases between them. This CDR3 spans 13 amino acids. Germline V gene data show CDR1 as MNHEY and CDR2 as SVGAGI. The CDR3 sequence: CASKDQAYYGYTF. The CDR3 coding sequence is TGTGCCAGCAAGGATCAGGCTTACTATGGCTACACCTTC.

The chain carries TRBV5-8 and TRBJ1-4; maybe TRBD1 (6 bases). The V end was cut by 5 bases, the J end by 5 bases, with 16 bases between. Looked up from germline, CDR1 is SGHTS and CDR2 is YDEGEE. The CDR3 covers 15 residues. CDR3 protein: CASRYFQGSNEKLFF. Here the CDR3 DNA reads TGTGCCAGCAGATATTTCCAGGGGTCGAATGAAAAACTGTTTTTT.

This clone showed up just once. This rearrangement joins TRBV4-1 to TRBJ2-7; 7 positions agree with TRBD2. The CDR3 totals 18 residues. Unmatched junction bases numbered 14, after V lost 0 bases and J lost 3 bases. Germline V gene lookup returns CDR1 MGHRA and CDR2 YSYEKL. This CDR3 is CASSQDRTTSVKIYEQYF. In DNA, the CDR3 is TGCGCCAGCAGCCAAGATAGGACAACTAGCGTGAAGATCTACGAGCAGTACTTC.